These 28 T cell receptor beta chains were all obtained from the same sample, sequenced in a study of cytomegalovirus exposure and HLA in healthy donors. PCR amplification relied on 60 Vbeta primers (plus 13 Jbeta primers). Clones were read by immunoSEQ multiplex PCR, and TCRdb kept only the in-frame ones, dropping some. The repertoire holds about 94,000 clones, with about 62% as singletons. Sequenced: PBMCs. Source of these receptors: a man aged 25-40 years in good health and CMV-seronegative.

The chain employs TRBV19 and TRBJ2-1; tentative D call: TRBD2 (5 bases). Germline values: CDR1 LNHDA, CDR2 SQIVND (reference sequence). This CDR3 has 14 residues. V lost 3 bases and J lost 5, with 11 bases in between. The CDR3 DNA reads as TGTGCCAGTAGTATTGCCCTAGCTCACAATGAGCAGTTCTTC. Translated: CASSIALAHNEQFF.

The genes are TRBV5-1 and TRBJ1-2, with 9 bases fitting TRBD1. The length of the CDR3 is 14 residues. V shed 4 bases and J 7 bases; nucleotides not matched to a gene: 8. The germline gives CDR1 SGHRS, CDR2 YFSETQ. CDR3 nucleotides: TGCGCCAGCAGCCGCACCGGGACAGGGAGTGGCTACACCTTC. Encoded protein: CASSRTGTGSGYTF. Based on the CDR3 plus reference TRBV5-1 and TRBJ1-2, the full variable domain is KAGVTQTPRYLIKTRGQQVTLSCSPISGHRSVSWYQQTPGQGLQFLFEYFSETQRNKGNFPGRFSGRQFSNSRSEMNVSTLELGDSALYLCASSRTGTGSGYTFGSGTRLTVV.

The sample holds a few counts of this clone. The chain uses TRBV4-1 and TRBJ2-2, with D maybe TRBD1 (5 bases). Trimming shortened V by 3 bases and J by 1 base, and 9 bases separated the two germline ends. The CDR3 totals 15 residues. CDR1 is MGHRA and CDR2 is YSYEKL in the germline V gene. Here the CDR3 DNA reads TGCGCCAGCAGCCACCGACAGAGGAACACCGGGGAGCTGTTTTTT. This sequence encodes CASSHRQRNTGELFF.

The chain recombines TRBV2 with TRBJ2-1; 14 bases line up with TRBD2. J gave up 10 bases and V 1 base, and 12 bases lay outside the gene matches. Germline CDR1 and CDR2: SNHLY and FYNNEI. CDR3 length: 18 amino acids. CDR3 DNA sequence: TGTGCCAGCAGTGAAGTTGTAACGACTAGCGGGGGGGTGTGGGAGCAGTTCTTC. Translating gives CASSEVVTTSGGVWEQFF. Drawing the rest from reference TRBV2 and TRBJ2-1, the complete variable domain is EPEVTQTPSHQVTQMGQEVILRCVPISNHLYFYWYRQILGQKVEFLVSFYNNEISEKSEIFDDQFSVERPDGSNFTLKIRSTKLEDSAMYFCASSEVVTTSGGVWEQFFGPGTRLTVL.

The V and J genes are TRBV9 and TRBJ2-7, with 7 bases aligning to TRBD2. The germline CDR1 and CDR2 sequences are SGDLS and YYNGEE. CDR3 size: 15 residues. Losses at the gene ends were 0 bases for V and 2 bases for J; bases not matched to a gene: 5. The CDR3 loop reads CASSVAERGPYEQYF. The CDR3 bases are TGTGCCAGCAGCGTAGCCGAGCGGGGCCCCTACGAGCAGTACTTC.

The V and J genes are TRBV5-1 and TRBJ2-7, with a tentative D call TRBD2 (5 bases). Germline CDR1 reads SGHRS; CDR2 reads YFSETQ. The germline V and J ends were trimmed by 4 bases and 7 bases, with 21 bases remaining between them. The CDR3 sequence is 15 residues long. In DNA, the CDR3 is TGCGCCAGCAGCAGAGAGCTAGACTCAAGAGGGGAGCAGTACTTC. It is translated as CASSRELDSRGEQYF.

V is TRBV19 and J is TRBJ1-1; D not resolved. Germline-derived CDR1 and CDR2 are LNHDA and SQIVND (reference sequence). Trimming took off 0 bases at V and 8 bases at J, with 7 bases between the two ends. The CDR3 runs 12 residues. In DNA form, the CDR3 reads TGTGCCAGTAGTATAGAGGGCCGAGAAGCTTTCTTT. It encodes CASSIEGREAFF.

The rearrangement uses TRBV28 and TRBJ2-5; TRBD2 matches at 8 bases. The J call may be faulty, since TRBJ2-7 better matches the DNA end. Germline CDR1 reads MDHEN; CDR2 reads SYDVKM. CDR3 length equals 15 residues. CDR3 residues: CASSLSAGGYYEQYF. The CDR3 bases are TGTGCCAGCAGTTTGTCGGCGGGAGGCTACTACGAGCAGTACTTC.

Only one count was recorded for this clone. This chain connects TRBV10-3 to TRBJ2-1, with TRBD2 identical over 13 bases. CDR1 and CDR2 from the germline V gene are ENHRY and SYGVKD. J lost 10 bases, V lost 0 bases, and 3 bases had no gene match. CDR3 length equals 15 residues. The chain's CDR3 is CAISESTSGRAEQFF. For the CDR3, the DNA is TGTGCCATCAGTGAGTCTACTAGCGGGAGGGCCGAGCAGTTCTTC.

The CDR3 protein is CASLAGVHQETQYF. CDR3 nucleotide sequence: TGTGCCAGCCTAGCGGGGGTCCATCAAGAGACCCAGTACTTC. V is TRBV7-3 and J is TRBJ2-5; TRBD2 aligns across 10 bases. The V segment lost 8 bases and the J segment 2 bases; nucleotides outside the gene matches: 5. This CDR3 spans 14 amino acids. Germline V gene data show CDR1 as SGHTA and CDR2 as FQGTGA.

The chain links TRBV7-3 to TRBJ2-2; 9 bases are shared with TRBD1. The V and J ends lost 5 bases and 5 bases, in that order; junction bases with no gene match: 15. Germline lookup yields CDR1 SGHTA and CDR2 FQGTGA. The CDR3 loop spans 18 amino acids. The CDR3: CASSQIPQTGGNTGELFF. DNA for the CDR3: TGTGCCAGCAGCCAGATTCCTCAGACAGGGGGAAATACCGGGGAGCTGTTTTTT.

The chain couples TRBV7-3 to TRBJ1-2; 8 nucleotides align to TRBD1. There are 14 residues in the CDR3. Trimming cost V 7 bases and J 7 bases; bases outside gene matches: 11. Germline values: CDR1 SGHTA, CDR2 FQGTGA. CDR3 protein: CASKDFAGGGGYTF. Here the CDR3 DNA reads TGTGCCAGCAAAGATTTTGCAGGGGGCGGTGGCTACACCTTC.

The rearrangement links TRBV27 to TRBJ1-2; tentatively, D is TRBD1 (6 bases). CDR1 is MNHEY, CDR2 SMNVEV, per germline (reference sequence). This CDR3 spans 15 amino acids. The V end was cut by 6 bases, the J end by 4 bases, with 18 bases between. CDR3 region: CASSPRTASLYGYTF. Here the CDR3 DNA reads TGTGCCAGCAGCCCAAGGACAGCTTCCCTCTATGGCTACACCTTC.

This clone was detected only once. The rearrangement joins TRBV27 to TRBJ2-7; 11 nucleotides line up with TRBD1. Germline V CDR1 and CDR2: MNHEY, SMNVEV (reference sequence). V was clipped by 2 bases and J by 0 bases; unmatched bases: 6. This CDR3 contains 17 residues. The CDR3, as DNA: TGTGCCAGCAGTTTACAGCGGGGGACAGGGGGCTCCTACGAGCAGTACTTC. Translated, it gives CASSLQRGTGGSYEQYF.

This clone has a handful of counts. This rearrangement joins TRBV10-3 to TRBJ2-2, with D tentatively TRBD2 (5 bases). CDR1 ENHRY and CDR2 SYGVKD come from the germline V gene. Trimming removed 7 bases from V and 3 bases from J, with 15 bases in between. The CDR3 spans 15 residues. CDR3 amino acids: CAIKGPRADTGELFF. The CDR3 nucleotides read TGTGCCATCAAAGGACCCAGAGCGGACACCGGGGAGCTGTTTTTT.

This rearrangement joins TRBV7-3 to TRBJ2-2, with D unclear. Per the germline V gene, CDR1 is SGHTA and CDR2 is FQGTGA. The V gene lost 0 bases and the J gene lost 6 bases, with 8 bases spanning the gap. CDR3 size: 14 residues. The CDR3 sequence is CASSLTAISGELFF. In DNA, the CDR3 is TGTGCCAGCAGCTTAACGGCAATCTCCGGGGAGCTGTTTTTT. The full variable domain, completed using reference TRBV7-3 and TRBJ2-2, is GAGVSQTPSNKVTEKGKYVELRCDPISGHTALYWYRQSLGQGPEFLIYFQGTGAADDSGLPNDRFFAVRPEGSVSTLKIQRTERGDSAVYLCASSLTAISGELFFGEGSRLTVL.

This chain uses TRBV13 with TRBJ2-7; TRBD1 agrees at 7 bases. Germline V gene data show CDR1 as PRHDT and CDR2 as FYEKMQ (reference sequence). Trimming cost V 4 bases and J 4 bases; bases outside gene matches: 10. The CDR3 runs to 15 residues. The CDR3 protein is CASSSSGTVIYEQYF. DNA for the CDR3: TGTGCCAGCAGCTCATCCGGGACAGTAATTTACGAGCAGTACTTC.

The chain links TRBV6-5 to TRBJ2-7; TRBD1 is a possible D gene (5 bases). In germline, CDR1 is MNHEY, CDR2 SVGAGI. Trimming pared 0 bases from V and 2 bases from J, leaving 5 bases between. The CDR3 runs to 13 residues. The CDR3 sequence is CASSYSDTYEQYF. The CDR3 DNA reads as TGTGCCAGCAGTTACTCGGACACCTACGAGCAGTACTTC.

The chain is built from TRBV29-1 and TRBJ2-7; 9 bases match TRBD2. The germline V gene has CDR1 SQVTM and CDR2 ANQGSEA. The junction had 8 bases not matched to a gene; V was cut back by 6 bases and J by 5 bases. The CDR3 is 13 amino acids. CDR3 sequence: CSVTGLAVHEQYF. The CDR3 bases are TGCAGCGTCACGGGACTAGCTGTCCACGAGCAGTACTTC.

This clone was counted only a few times. The V and J genes are TRBV6-1 and TRBJ2-7; possibly TRBD2 for D (6 bases). Per germline, CDR1 MNHNS and CDR2 SASEGT. The CDR3 loop spans 15 amino acids. V was clipped by 8 bases and J by 2 bases, with 19 bases between them. CDR3 sequence (DNA): TGTGCCAGCGGACTGCGTGGAGGGAAAACCTACGAGCAGTACTTC. Residues: CASGLRGGKTYEQYF.

This chain links TRBV7-2 with TRBJ2-2, with a weak D call TRBD2 (5 bases). Germline V gene data show CDR1 as SGHTA and CDR2 as FQGNSA. This CDR3 contains 15 residues. Trimming took 1 base from V and 6 from J, leaving 12 bases between them. The CDR3 DNA sequence: TGTGCCAGCAGCTTAGAGCTAGCAAGGGCCGGGGAGCTGTTTTTT. It translates to CASSLELARAGELFF.

This clone was recorded only once. This chain uses TRBV9 with TRBJ2-2; TRBD1 agrees at 9 bases. Germline CDR1 SGDLS, CDR2 YYNGEE. V was clipped by 1 base and J by 2 bases; unmatched bases: 6. This CDR3 contains 17 residues. In DNA form, the CDR3 reads TGTGCCAGCAGCGTACCCAGGGACAGGGATAACACCGGGGAGCTGTTTTTT. This encodes CASSVPRDRDNTGELFF.

The rearrangement joins TRBV5-1 to TRBJ2-7; TRBD2 matches 8 bases. There are 15 residues in the CDR3. Trimming took 4 bases from V and 3 from J; bases not matched to a gene: 9. Germline assignment: CDR1 SGHRS and CDR2 YFSETQ. CDR3 in DNA: TGCGCCAGCAGCACGGGGACTAGGATTAACTACGAGCAGTACTTC. Translating gives CASSTGTRINYEQYF.

The chain combines TRBV19 with TRBJ2-1, with 10 positions matching TRBD1. This CDR3 contains 13 residues. Per germline, CDR1 LNHDA and CDR2 SQIVND (reference sequence). The trim removed 6 bases at V and 7 bases at J, leaving 3 bases unmatched. The CDR3 loop reads CASSDRGQNEQFF. CDR3 nucleotide sequence: TGTGCCAGTAGCGACAGGGGGCAAAATGAGCAGTTCTTC.

The chain links TRBV11-3 to TRBJ2-2, with 7 bases matching TRBD1. V gave up 0 bases and J gave up 6 bases; unmatched junction bases: 7. CDR1 is SGHNT and CDR2 is YENEEA in the germline V gene. CDR3 size: 16 residues. Here the CDR3 DNA reads TGTGCCAGCAGCTTAGACCCCTGGGACAGCTCCGGGGAGCTGTTTTTT. It yields the protein CASSLDPWDSSGELFF.

This chain joins TRBV14 and TRBJ2-5, with a possible D match to TRBD2 (6 bases). The last part of the DNA fits TRBJ2-7 better; the J call may be wrong. Germline CDR1 is SGHDN and CDR2 is FVKESK. The CDR3 has 15 residues. The CDR3 coding sequence is TGTGCCAGCAGCCTTACGTACGGGAGAACCTACGAGCAGTACTTC. Translation: CASSLTYGRTYEQYF.

The chain joins TRBV7-6 to TRBJ2-1; the match to TRBD2 covers 13 bases. Trimming at V came to 7 bases and at J to 8 bases, leaving 11 bases not matched to a gene. CDR3 length: 16 residues. Germline-derived CDR1 and CDR2 are SGHVS and FNYEAQ. The CDR3 reads CASTIRTSGSYDEQFF. The CDR3 DNA sequence: TGTGCCAGCACCATCAGGACTAGCGGGAGTTACGATGAGCAGTTCTTC.

J is TRBJ2-3 and V is TRBV5-1; D is perhaps TRBD2 (5 bases). Trimming cost V 3 bases and J 1 base, with 15 bases left between them. This CDR3 is 16 amino acids long. Looked up from germline, CDR1 is SGHRS and CDR2 is YFSETQ. Here the CDR3 reads CASSSLIGLRTDTQYF. The CDR3 DNA follows: TGCGCCAGCAGCTCTCTGATAGGACTGCGCACAGATACGCAGTATTTT.